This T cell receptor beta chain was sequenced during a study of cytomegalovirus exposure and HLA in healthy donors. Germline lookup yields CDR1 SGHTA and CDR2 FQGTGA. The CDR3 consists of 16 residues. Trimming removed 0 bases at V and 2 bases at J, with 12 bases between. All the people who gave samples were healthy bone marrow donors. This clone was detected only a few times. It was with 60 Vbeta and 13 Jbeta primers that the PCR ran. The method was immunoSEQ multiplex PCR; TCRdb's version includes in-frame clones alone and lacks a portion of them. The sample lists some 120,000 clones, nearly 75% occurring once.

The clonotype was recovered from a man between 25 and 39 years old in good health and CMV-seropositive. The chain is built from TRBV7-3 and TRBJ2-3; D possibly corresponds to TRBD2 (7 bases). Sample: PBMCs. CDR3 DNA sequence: TGTGCCAGCAGCTTAACGGGGGGGCCCTTCACAGATACGCAGTATTTT. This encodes CASSLTGGPFTDTQYF. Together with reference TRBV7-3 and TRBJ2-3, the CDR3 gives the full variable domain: GAGVSQTPSNKVTEKGKYVELRCDPISGHTALYWYRQSLGQGPEFLIYFQGTGAADDSGLPNDRFFAVRPEGSVSTLKIQRTERGDSAVYLCASSLTGGPFTDTQYFGPGTRLTVL.